The rows below give T cell receptor beta chains drawn from one sample of a study of T cell responses to AZD1222 COVID-19 vaccine. Clones were read by immunoSEQ multiplex PCR, and TCRdb kept only the in-frame ones, dropping some. The table has about 110,000 clones, 75% to 90% seen once. Sequencing was performed on peripheral blood, taken 28 days after the second AZD1222 dose. Receptor source: an adult who received the AZD1222 COVID-19 vaccine. CDR3s include the opening cysteine and the closing phenylalanine or tryptophan. The D gene is left open where the match is weak. Part of the rows lack a size; the others show once, few, many or a class for expanded clones.

abundance | j_gene | v_gene | d_gene | CDR3nt | CDR3aa
. | TRBJ2-3 | TRBV10-2 | TRBD2 | TGCGCCAGCAACGGACTAGCGGGAGGGAGCACAGATACGCAGTATTTT | CASNGLAGGSTDTQYF
. | TRBJ2-7 | TRBV6-6 | . | TGTGCCAGCAGTTACTCGAAAGGGTACGAGCAGTACTTC | CASSYSKGYEQYF
. | TRBJ2-3 | TRBV5-1 | TRBD2 | TGCGCCAGCAGCTCCCGACTAGCCCTCACGAAAATCAGCACAGATACGCAGTATTTT | CASSSRLALTKISTDTQYF
. | TRBJ2-2 | TRBV14 | . | TGTGCCAGCAGCCAAGATGTCGGGCGATACACCGGGGAGCTGTTTTTT | CASSQDVGRYTGELFF
once | TRBJ1-1 | TRBV5-1 | . | TGCGCCAGCAGCAGATCCGGGACGCTCGGGACTGAAGCTTTCTTT | CASSRSGTLGTEAFF
. | TRBJ1-3 | TRBV18 | TRBD1 | TGTGCCAGCTCACCAGAGGGACAGCCCCTCTCTGGAAACACCATATATTTT | CASSPEGQPLSGNTIYF
. | TRBJ2-7 | TRBV27 | . | TGTGCCAGCAGTTTATCGATTGGGGGGCTGTACGAGCAGTACTTC | CASSLSIGGLYEQYF
. | TRBJ2-7 | TRBV5-1 | . | TGCGCCAGCAGCGCAACAGGGTCCTACGAGCAGTACTTC | CASSATGSYEQYF
. | TRBJ2-1 | TRBV19 | TRBD1 | TGTGCCAGTAAAGGACAGGGGGAATACAATGAGCAGTTCTTC | CASKGQGEYNEQFF
. | TRBJ2-7 | TRBV29-1 | . | TGCAGCGCGGACAATTCCTACGAGCAGTACTTC | CSADNSYEQYF
. | TRBJ2-3 | TRBV18 | TRBD2 | TGTGCCAGCTCACCACTAGCGGGCTCGAGCACAGATACGCAGTATTTT | CASSPLAGSSTDTQYF
. | TRBJ2-5 | TRBV5-4 | . | TGTGCCAGCAGCTTGACAAGGGGTCAAGAGACCCAGTACTTC | CASSLTRGQETQYF
. | TRBJ2-6 | TRBV19 | . | TGTGCCAGTAGTATAGGCGGAGGCTCTGGGGCCAACGTCCTGACTTTC | CASSIGGGSGANVLTF
. | TRBJ2-7 | TRBV28 | TRBD1 | TGTGCCAGCAGGGGACAGCTCTACGAGCAGTACTTC | CASRGQLYEQYF
. | TRBJ2-1 | TRBV28 | . | TGTGCCAGCAGGGCAGGGAATTCTAATGAGCAGTTCTTC | CASRAGNSNEQFF
. | TRBJ2-1 | TRBV29-1 | TRBD1 | TGCAGCGTCACCCAGGGGGCGTCCTACAATGAGCAGTTCTTC | CSVTQGASYNEQFF
. | TRBJ2-1 | TRBV20-1 | . | TGCAGTGCTAGTGTCTTGGTCGGCAATGAGCAGTTCTTC | CSASVLVGNEQFF
. | TRBJ2-7 | TRBV19 | . | TGTGCCAGTAGTGTACAGACAGCCCTTGGCTACGAGCAGTACTTC | CASSVQTALGYEQYF
. | TRBJ2-1 | TRBV6-2/TRBV6-3 | TRBD2 | TGTGCCAGCAGTCATAGACTAGCGGGAGTATACAATGAGCAGTTCTTC | CASSHRLAGVYNEQFF
once | TRBJ1-1 | TRBV19 | . | TGTGCCAGTAGTACCCGGGGGGAAGCTTTCTTT | CASSTRGEAFF
. | TRBJ2-7 | TRBV30 | TRBD1 | TGTGCCCGGGACAGGGGCAACGAGCAGTACTTC | CARDRGNEQYF
. | TRBJ1-4 | TRBV9 | . | TGTGCCAGCAGCGTAGGCGGGGGGCAGACTAATGAAAAACTGTTTTTT | CASSVGGGQTNEKLFF
. | TRBJ2-7 | TRBV27 | TRBD1 | TGTGCCAGCAGTTCCCCCGGGACAGGAGGGCACGAGCAGTACTTC | CASSSPGTGGHEQYF
. | TRBJ2-1 | TRBV9 | . | TGTGCCAGCAGCCCAGGAGGGGGGAGCTCCTACAATGAGCAGTTCTTC | CASSPGGGSSYNEQFF
. | TRBJ1-5 | TRBV4-1 | . | TGCGCCAGCAGCCAAGTCAAAGGAGATAGCAATCAGCCCCAGCATTTT | CASSQVKGDSNQPQHF
once | TRBJ1-1 | TRBV7-8 | . | TGTGCCAGCAGCTCCCCGACAGGTAACACTGAAGCTTTCTTT | CASSSPTGNTEAFF
. | TRBJ1-6 | TRBV7-6 | . | TGTGCCAGCAGCTTAGCTCCACCGGGCTCCGCTAATTCACCCCTCCACTTT | CASSLAPPGSANSPLHF
. | TRBJ2-1 | TRBV11-2 | . | TGTGCCAGCAGCCCCCAGGGGAACTCCTACAATGAGCAGTTCTTC | CASSPQGNSYNEQFF
once | TRBJ2-1 | TRBV4-3 | . | TGCGCCAGCAGCCAAGATCGAGAGGTCGTCAATGAGCAGTTCTTC | CASSQDREVVNEQFF
. | TRBJ2-1 | TRBV7-3 | TRBD2 | TGTGCCAGCAGCTTAAATGGGACAGGGCCGGGACTAGCGGGAGGGAGGGATGAGCAGTTCTTC | CASSLNGTGPGLAGGRDEQFF
. | TRBJ2-1 | TRBV5-5 | TRBD2 | TGTGCCAGCAGCCTGATACTAGCGGGACTATCCTACAATGAGCAGTTCTTC | CASSLILAGLSYNEQFF
. | TRBJ2-3 | TRBV27 | . | TGTGCCAGCAGTTTGCGGCCGAGGGGCACAGATACGCAGTATTTT | CASSLRPRGTDTQYF
. | TRBJ1-1 | TRBV27 | . | TGTGCCAGCAGTTTATTGGGGGCCGGTGAAGCTTTCTTT | CASSLLGAGEAFF
. | TRBJ2-7 | TRBV28 | TRBD1 | TGTGCCAGCAGTTTCTCCGGGACAGGGGGCTATTACGAGCAGTACTTC | CASSFSGTGGYYEQYF
. | TRBJ2-7 | TRBV21-1 | . | TGTGCCAGCAGCAAAAGGTCGGGGGAGCTACGGAACGAGCAGTACTTC | CASSKRSGELRNEQYF
. | TRBJ2-3 | TRBV19 | TRBD2 | TGTGCCAGTAGTACATCTAGCGGGAGACGGTCAGATACGCAGTATTTT | CASSTSSGRRSDTQYF
few | TRBJ1-5 | TRBV7-8 | . | TGTGCCAGCAGCTTAGCCTGGAACAGTGGGGGGTCCTATAGCAATCAGCCCCAGCATTTT | CASSLAWNSGGSYSNQPQHF
. | TRBJ2-1 | TRBV27 | TRBD1 | TGTGCCAGCACCAGGACAGGTTTGCGTGAGCAGTTCTTC | CASTRTGLREQFF
. | TRBJ2-1 | TRBV3-1/TRBV3-2 | . | TGTGCCAGCAGCCAGGGCAGCCGTGTGGATGAGCAGTTCTTC | CASSQGSRVDEQFF
. | TRBJ2-2 | TRBV2 | . | TGTGCCAGCAGTGTTCTGAGCCCCGGGGAGCTGTTTTTT | CASSVLSPGELFF
. | TRBJ1-2 | TRBV7-9 | . | TGTGCCAGCAGTACACAGGGAGAGTATGGCTACACCTTC | CASSTQGEYGYTF
once | TRBJ2-5 | TRBV28 | TRBD1 | TGTGCCAGCAGCCCAGGGGGCACTGAGACCCAGTACTTC | CASSPGGTETQYF
. | TRBJ2-7 | TRBV28 | TRBD2 | TGTGCCAGCAGTTTAGCCCGGTCTAGCGGGAGAAGCTACGAGCAGTACTTC | CASSLARSSGRSYEQYF
few | TRBJ1-5 | TRBV6-2/TRBV6-3 | TRBD1 | TGTGCCAGCAGTTACTCCCACCGGGGACAGGGTGGGCAGCCCCAGCATTTT | CASSYSHRGQGGQPQHF
. | TRBJ2-2 | TRBV7-9 | TRBD1 | TGTGCCAGCAGCCTCCAAGGGACAGGGGGCACCGGGGAGCTGTTTTTT | CASSLQGTGGTGELFF
once | TRBJ2-7 | TRBV7-2 | TRBD2 | TGTGCCAGCAGCTTAGATCCTCTAGCGGGAGCGGGCGAGCAGTACTTC | CASSLDPLAGAGEQYF
. | TRBJ1-1 | TRBV15 | . | TGTGCCACCAGCACGAGTTTAACGACTGAAGCTTTCTTT | CATSTSLTTEAFF
. | TRBJ1-1 | TRBV14 | . | TGTGCCAGCAGCTGGAGTGTGGGGAGCACTGAAGCTTTCTTT | CASSWSVGSTEAFF
. | TRBJ2-1 | TRBV12-5 | TRBD2 | TGTGCTAGTGGTTTGCGGGAGGGCCAGGGTGAGCAGTTCTTC | CASGLREGQGEQFF
. | TRBJ2-1 | TRBV4-2 | . | TGTGCCAGCAGTCGCACCTTTAGCGGACTCGACAATGAGCAGTTCTTC | CASSRTFSGLDNEQFF
. | TRBJ2-5 | TRBV4-1 | . | TGCGCCAGCAGCCAAAGGGCAGGACCCTTCCAAAGGGAGACCCAGTACTTC | CASSQRAGPFQRETQYF
. | TRBJ2-7 | TRBV6-5 | . | TGTGCCAGCAGTTACCCGTCGAGTGATTACGAGCAGTACTTC | CASSYPSSDYEQYF
. | TRBJ1-1 | TRBV29-1 | . | TGCAGCGTTGTGGCAGGGAGGGGTTTAGGGCCGACTGAAGCTTTCTTT | CSVVAGRGLGPTEAFF
few | TRBJ2-3 | TRBV9 | . | TGTGCCAGCAGCGCCCTAGCTGGCGGGAGCACAGATACGCAGTATTTT | CASSALAGGSTDTQYF
. | TRBJ1-2 | TRBV10-3 | . | TGTGCCATCAGTGAGTCGGACATCTATGGCTACACCTTC | CAISESDIYGYTF
. | TRBJ2-7 | TRBV19 | TRBD1 | TGTGCCAGTAGTACGACAGGGGGCAACGAGCAGTACTTC | CASSTTGGNEQYF